This TCR beta chain was retrieved from a study of T cells in Graves' hyperthyroidism and ophthalmopathy. Amplification yielded TCR beta CDR3 regions, with RNA transcripts as the source. Using the HTBI primer set, a first-round RT-PCR was run on the TCR CDR3. MiXCR was run by TCRdb on the multiplex PCR reads, yielding one entry per CDR3 protein. Of hundreds of thousands of distinct CDR3 sequences in the sample, over 35% are singletons; the top ten hold 7.5% to 9.5%. Germline V gives CDR1 LGHNT, CDR2 FRNRAP. The length of the CDR3 is 13 residues. V lost 6 bases, J lost 10 bases, and 8 bases stayed unmatched.

The V call is TRBV12-5, the J call TRBJ1-4; 7 nucleotides agree with TRBD1. Material: blood. The receptor was isolated from a man younger than 35 with Graves' hyperthyroidism. The CDR3 spells CASGLQGRGKLFF. The CDR3 DNA reads TGTGCTAGTGGCCTACAGGGGAGGGGAAAACTGTTTTTT. Full variable domain (missing parts from reference TRBV12-5 and TRBJ1-4): DARVTQTPRHKVTEMGQEVTMRCQPILGHNTVFWYRQTMMQGLELLAYFRNRAPLDDSGMPKDRFSAEMPDATLATLKIQPSEPRDSAVYFCASGLQGRGKLFFGSGTQLSVL.